Below are 6 T cell receptor beta chains sequenced from a single sample in a study of cytomegalovirus exposure and HLA in healthy donors. The PCR employed 60 Vbeta primers together with 13 Jbeta primers. The protocol was immunoSEQ multiplex PCR, while the TCRdb copy is restricted to in-frame clones and leaves out a portion. The data contain some 130,000 clones, over 75% of them seen just once; the ten biggest clones take up 8.8%. Sequencing was carried out using PBMCs. These receptors were collected from a woman between 50 and 59 years old in good health and CMV-seropositive.

The V gene is TRBV5-8, the J gene TRBJ1-1; D unclear. The V gene lost 4 bases and the J gene lost 0 bases, with 16 bases spanning the gap. CDR1 and CDR2 from the germline V gene are SGHTS and YDEGEE. The CDR3 loop spans 16 amino acids. This CDR3 is CASSRREGRLNTEAFF. The CDR3 nucleotides read TGTGCCAGCAGCAGAAGGGAGGGCAGATTGAACACTGAAGCTTTCTTT.

The V and J genes are TRBV5-6 and TRBJ2-5; 8 bases are shared with TRBD2. J lost 5 bases, V lost 6 bases, and 9 bases had no gene match. The CDR3 totals 14 residues. Germline CDR1 reads SGHDT; CDR2 reads YYEEEE. This CDR3 reads CASNAGGPGETQYF. CDR3 nucleotides: TGTGCCAGCAACGCGGGGGGTCCTGGGGAGACCCAGTACTTC.

This clone was counted a few times. This chain uses TRBV2 with TRBJ2-7; 11 bases agree with TRBD1. Trimming cost V 8 bases and J 3 bases; bases outside gene matches: 0. CDR3 length: 12 amino acids. Looked up from germline, CDR1 is SNHLY and CDR2 is FYNNEI. This CDR3 reads CASGTGGYEQYF. The CDR3 region has the DNA TGTGCCAGCGGGACAGGGGGCTACGAGCAGTACTTC.

The J gene is TRBJ1-5, the V gene TRBV6-6; 11 bases line up with TRBD1. The germline V gene has CDR1 MNHNY and CDR2 SVGAGI (reference sequence). This CDR3 has 16 amino acids. V trimming: 6 bases; J trimming: 3 bases; junction bases outside the gene matches: 7. The DNA for the CDR3 is TGTGCCAGCAGCCCCGAGGGACAGGGGGTCAATCAGCCCCAGCATTTT. The encoded protein is CASSPEGQGVNQPQHF.

The rearrangement links TRBV6-5 to TRBJ1-2; D is ambiguous. There are 11 residues in the CDR3. Deletions cut 8 bases from V and 4 bases from J, with 8 bases between. Germline-derived CDR1 and CDR2 are MNHEY and SVGAGI. The DNA of the CDR3 is TGTGCCAGCGGTGGGCTCTATGGCTACACCTTC. It translates to CASGGLYGYTF.

V usage is TRBV27 and J usage is TRBJ1-1; 7 bases fit TRBD1. V was pared by 7 bases and J by 1 base, with 6 bases of the junction left unmatched. The germline gives CDR1 MNHEY, CDR2 SMNVEV (reference sequence). The CDR3 runs to 14 residues. The CDR3 DNA sequence: TGTGCCAGCACCTTGAACAGGGGGAACACTGAAGCTTTCTTT. It is translated as CASTLNRGNTEAFF.